Listed here are 14 T cell receptor beta chains from one sample, sequenced in a study of technical replicates of blood from a few donors. Using immunoSEQ multiplex PCR, the repertoire was profiled, and TCRdb retains in-frame clones only, with some absent. The table has tens of thousands of clones, approximately 94% seen once. The sequenced sample consisted of T cells isolated from PBMCs. These receptor sequences come from a human donor in good health.

The V call is TRBV19, the J call TRBJ2-7, with 11 bases matching TRBD2. The trim removed 8 bases at V and 0 bases at J, leaving 9 bases unmatched. The CDR3 is 16 residues long. From germline, CDR1 is LNHDA and CDR2 SQIVND (reference sequence). The CDR3 DNA reads as TGTGCCAGTGGGAAAACCGGGACTAGCGGCTCCTACGAGCAGTACTTC. The encoded protein is CASGKTGTSGSYEQYF.

The chain combines TRBV5-6 with TRBJ1-2; D perhaps matches TRBD1 (5 bases). V lost 0 bases and J 4 bases, leaving 19 bases between the germline ends. The CDR3 sequence is 17 residues long. In germline, CDR1 is SGHDT, CDR2 YYEEEE. The CDR3 sequence is CASSLASLRTQTYGYTF. CDR3 DNA: TGTGCCAGCAGCTTGGCGTCTCTAAGGACACAAACCTATGGCTACACCTTC.

The chain carries TRBV5-8 and TRBJ1-2, with 7 bases that match TRBD1. V was pared by 0 bases and J by 8 bases, with 13 bases of the junction left unmatched. Germline lookup yields CDR1 SGHTS and CDR2 YDEGEE. CDR3 size: 16 residues. The CDR3 bases are TGTGCCAGCAGCTTGGCAATGACAGGGCCCCTTGGAGGCTACACCTTC. Residues: CASSLAMTGPLGGYTF.

This chain uses TRBV6-1 with TRBJ2-7; D may be TRBD1 (5 bases). The CDR3 covers 13 residues. CDR1 and CDR2 (germline): MNHNS, SASEGT. With 5 bases removed from V and 6 bases from J, the gap between germline ends came to 14 bases. CDR3 sequence: CASSPTGPVEQYF. The CDR3 nucleotides read TGTGCCAGCAGTCCCACAGGTCCCGTCGAGCAGTACTTC.

The rearrangement joins TRBV9 to TRBJ1-5, with D possibly matching TRBD1 (5 bases). Trimming cost V 1 base and J 6 bases, with 8 bases left between them. CDR1 SGDLS and CDR2 YYNGEE come from the germline V gene. This CDR3 has 13 amino acids. The CDR3: CASSVQGSQPQHF. The CDR3 region has the DNA TGTGCCAGCAGCGTACAGGGATCTCAGCCCCAGCATTTT.

This chain joins TRBV9 and TRBJ1-2, with D possibly being TRBD1 (5 bases). Trimming cost V 0 bases and J 3 bases, with 12 bases left between them. Germline V gene sequence: CDR1 SGDLS, CDR2 YYNGEE. This CDR3 spans 15 amino acids. CDR3 nucleotide sequence: TGTGCCAGCAGCGTAGCAGAAGGGGCCCACTATGGCTACACCTTC. Its translation: CASSVAEGAHYGYTF.

The V gene is TRBV6-5, the J gene TRBJ2-7; 13 bases map to TRBD2. CDR3 length: 16 residues. With V trimmed by 3 bases and J by 2 bases, 4 bases remained unmatched. The V gene's germline CDR1 is MNHEY and CDR2 SVGAGI. The CDR3 DNA sequence: TGTGCCAGCAGTTATTATGGGACTAGCGGGACCTACGAGCAGTACTTC. Protein sequence: CASSYYGTSGTYEQYF.

In nucleotides, the CDR3 is TGTGCCCCCAGGGGACTAGCGGATTCCACAGATACGCAGTATTTT. Its translation: CAPRGLADSTDTQYF. The rearrangement links TRBV2 to TRBJ2-3; TRBD2 matches at 11 bases. CDR1 is SNHLY, CDR2 FYNNEI, per germline. The CDR3 has 15 amino acids. The ends lost 11 bases at V and 2 bases at J; junction bases unmatched: 9.

J is TRBJ2-1 and V is TRBV5-4; weak D call: TRBD2 (5 bases). The CDR3 contains 15 residues. Germline loops: CDR1 SGHNT, CDR2 YYREEE (reference sequence). V dropped 0 bases and J dropped 4 bases, with 11 bases sitting between them. This CDR3 is CASSLELEHYNEQFF. CDR3 sequence (DNA): TGTGCCAGCAGCTTGGAACTAGAGCATTACAATGAGCAGTTCTTC.

This chain joins TRBV9 and TRBJ2-1; TRBD2 matches 8 bases. Per the germline V gene, CDR1 is SGDLS and CDR2 is YYNGEE. The J segment lost 6 bases and the V segment lost 4 bases, leaving 9 bases of the junction unmatched. The CDR3 length is 15 residues. CDR3 sequence (DNA): TGTGCCAGCAGCAAAAAGGGACTAGGTCCCAATGAGCAGTTCTTC. It is translated as CASSKKGLGPNEQFF.

This chain uses TRBV30 with TRBJ1-5; D remains ambiguous. Looked up from germline, CDR1 is GTSNPN and CDR2 is SVGIG (reference sequence). The CDR3 consists of 13 residues. V was clipped by 2 bases and J by 0 bases, with 5 bases between them. The CDR3: CAWSPNSNQPQHF. The CDR3 nucleotides read TGTGCCTGGAGTCCCAATAGCAATCAGCCCCAGCATTTT.

The genes are TRBV29-1 and TRBJ2-7; 9 nucleotides align to TRBD1. This CDR3 is 13 amino acids long. V was pared by 6 bases and J by 7 bases, with 10 bases of the junction left unmatched. Germline assignment: CDR1 SQVTM and CDR2 ANQGSEA. CDR3 sequence (DNA): TGCAGCGTAACGGGACAGGGTGAAGAGGAGCAGTACTTC. Translation: CSVTGQGEEEQYF.

This clone was counted a single time. V gene TRBV2 combines with J gene TRBJ1-5; tentative D call: TRBD1 (6 bases). The CDR3 contains 15 residues. V was pared by 7 bases and J by 4 bases, with 17 bases between. CDR1 is SNHLY, CDR2 FYNNEI, per germline. The CDR3 DNA is TGTGCCAGCAAAGGGGGTTCCGGAGGAAATCAGCCCCAGCATTTT. It codes for CASKGGSGGNQPQHF. Using reference TRBV2 and TRBJ1-5 for the parts outside the CDR3, the full variable domain is EPEVTQTPSHQVTQMGQEVILRCVPISNHLYFYWYRQILGQKVEFLVSFYNNEISEKSEIFDDQFSVERPDGSNFTLKIRSTKLEDSAMYFCASKGGSGGNQPQHFGDGTRLSIL.

This clone came up once. The CDR3 loop reads CSVDRDGYTF. CDR3 bases: TGCAGCGTCGACAGGGATGGCTACACCTTC. The genes are TRBV29-1 and TRBJ1-2, with 7 bases identical to TRBD1. Looked up from germline, CDR1 is SQVTM and CDR2 is ANQGSEA. J was trimmed by 6 bases and V by 6 bases; bases with no gene match: 1. The CDR3 extends over 10 amino acids.